These 2 T cell receptor beta chains were sequenced from one sample in a study of shared clonotypes between healthy human individuals. Here immunoSEQ multiplex PCR was the method, and the copy in TCRdb shows in-frame clones only, minus some. Of approximately 470,000 clones in the sample, around 85% were seen once. Source material: PBMCs. The receptors shown here come from a woman aged 35 to 49 in good health. Some clones in this sample may be carry-over from other donors' samples.

This clone has just a few counts. The gene calls are TRBV5-4 and TRBJ1-1, with 10 bases matching TRBD1. V dropped 4 bases and J dropped 3; count of bases not matched to a gene: 9. The CDR3 consists of 16 residues. CDR1 and CDR2 from the germline V gene are SGHNT and YYREEE (reference sequence). The CDR3: CASSDPRTGGHTEAFF. The CDR3 nucleotides read TGTGCCAGCAGCGATCCCCGGACAGGGGGGCACACTGAAGCTTTCTTT.

To note about this clone: This is likely an artifact of a read error, given a far larger clone one base away. The V call is TRBV28, the J call TRBJ1-2; unclear D gene. The CDR3 totals 11 residues. Germline CDR1 and CDR2: MDHEN and SYDVKM. CDR3 in DNA: TGTGCCAGCAGTACGAGTTATGGCCACACCTTC. Translation: CASSTSYGHTF.